These 30 T cell receptor beta chains were sequenced from one sample in a study of blood T cell repertoires in COVID-19. Method: immunoSEQ multiplex PCR; TCRdb's copy keeps in-frame clones and lacks some. The data contain about 330,000 clones, about 90% of them singletons. The specimen was PBMCs or T cells enriched from blood (not recorded which). Receptors were obtained from a woman aged 30 to 39 who had recovered from COVID-19.

This clone has more than one count but fewer than ten. This chain links TRBV27 with TRBJ1-1; TRBD1 matches 12 bases. Germline V CDR1 and CDR2: MNHEY, SMNVEV (reference sequence). This CDR3 comprises 18 residues. V lost 4 bases and J lost 5; bases outside the gene matches: 14. CDR3 residues: CASSSKGQGAFVFTEAFF. DNA for the CDR3: TGTGCCAGCAGTTCCAAGGGACAGGGGGCATTTGTGTTTACTGAAGCTTTCTTT.

This chain uses TRBV19 with TRBJ1-2; 8 bases match TRBD1. J lost 0 bases, V lost 0 bases, and 9 bases had no gene match. The CDR3 has 18 amino acids. Germline-derived CDR1 and CDR2 are LNHDA and SQIVND (reference sequence). CDR3 in amino acids: CASSIDHPQGATNYGYTF. DNA of the CDR3: TGTGCCAGTAGTATAGACCATCCTCAGGGGGCTACTAACTATGGCTACACCTTC.

CDR3 in DNA: TGTGCCACCAGCAGATATACAACGCCGAGCGGAGGTGGCTACACCTTC. It encodes CATSRYTTPSGGGYTF. The J gene is TRBJ1-2, the V gene TRBV15; D is ambiguous. The CDR3 is 16 residues long. Trimming shortened V by 2 bases and J by 7 bases, and 20 bases separated the two germline ends. Germline loops: CDR1 LNHNV, CDR2 YYDKDF (reference sequence). Together with reference TRBV15 and TRBJ1-2, the CDR3 gives the full variable domain: DAMVIQNPRYQVTQFGKPVTLSCSQTLNHNVMYWYQQKSSQAPKLLFHYYDKDFNNEADTPDNFQSRRPNTSFCFLDIRSPGLGDTAMYLCATSRYTTPSGGGYTFGSGTRLTVV.

CDR3 amino acids: CATSRGQNYGYTF. CDR3 nucleotides: TGTGCCACCAGCAGGGGACAGAACTATGGCTACACCTTC. The chain joins TRBV15 to TRBJ1-2; 7 bases agree with TRBD1. J lost 2 bases, V lost 3 bases, and 0 bases had no gene match. CDR1 and CDR2 from the germline V gene are LNHNV and YYDKDF (reference sequence). The CDR3 extends over 13 amino acids.

The chain recombines TRBV3-1 (or the pseudogene TRBV3-2) with TRBJ1-6, with D maybe TRBD1 (5 bases). Trimming cost V 5 bases and J 0 bases, with 8 bases left between them. This CDR3 is 15 amino acids long. Germline V gives CDR1 LGHDT, CDR2 YNNKEL (reference sequence). This CDR3 reads CASSVDSSYNSPLHF. Written as DNA, the CDR3 is TGTGCCAGCAGCGTCGACAGCTCCTATAATTCACCCCTCCACTTT.

This clone was seen a handful of times. The V and J genes are TRBV5-8 and TRBJ1-1; D is unresolved. The CDR3 contains 14 residues. V was clipped by 7 bases and J by 8 bases, with 21 bases between them. Germline CDR1 and CDR2: SGHTS and YDEGEE. The CDR3 reads CASLPWNSAMEAFF. Written as DNA, the CDR3 is TGTGCCAGCCTCCCGTGGAACAGTGCTATGGAAGCTTTCTTT.

This chain connects TRBV6-5 to TRBJ1-2; a possible D gene is TRBD1 (5 bases). The V end lost 7 bases, the J end lost 0 bases, and 12 bases lay between the germline ends. Per the germline V gene, CDR1 is MNHEY and CDR2 is SVGAGI. The CDR3 is made up of 14 amino acids. CDR3 sequence (DNA): TGTGCCAGCACAGCAGGACACACTAACTATGGCTACACCTTC. This encodes CASTAGHTNYGYTF.

The rearrangement links TRBV27 to TRBJ1-2; 7 bases map to TRBD1. The CDR3 runs to 17 residues. Germline lookup yields CDR1 MNHEY and CDR2 SMNVEV (reference sequence). Trimming at V came to 6 bases and at J to 5 bases, leaving 18 bases not matched to a gene. The CDR3 DNA follows: TGTGCCAGCAGCTTACTCGGACGGGACAGAATAATATATGGCTACACCTTC. As protein: CASSLLGRDRIIYGYTF.

This rearrangement joins TRBV12-5 to TRBJ1-1; D unresolved. Germline V gives CDR1 LGHNT, CDR2 FRNRAP. The CDR3 consists of 17 residues. Trimming pared 3 bases from V and 8 bases from J, leaving 25 bases between. CDR3 in amino acids: CASGFFTEAPLTEEAFF. CDR3 coding DNA: TGTGCTAGTGGTTTTTTTACCGAGGCGCCACTCACCGAGGAAGCTTTCTTT.

The chain is built from TRBV3-1 (or the pseudogene TRBV3-2) and TRBJ2-5; D perhaps matches TRBD2 (6 bases). Germline values: CDR1 LGHDT, CDR2 YNNKEL (reference sequence). Trimming shortened V by 4 bases and J by 5 bases, and 17 bases separated the two germline ends. This CDR3 is built from 15 residues. The CDR3 reads CASSPWDSSWETQYF. For the CDR3, the DNA is TGTGCCAGCAGCCCGTGGGACTCCTCCTGGGAGACCCAGTACTTC.

This rearrangement joins TRBV7-9 to TRBJ2-2; D gene ambiguous. CDR3 length equals 12 residues. The germline CDR1 and CDR2 sequences are SEHNR and FQNEAQ (reference sequence). The ends were cut back, 2 bases at V and 6 bases at J, with 4 bases in the middle. The CDR3 sequence is CASSLRAGELFF. CDR3 DNA sequence: TGTGCCAGCAGCTTACGGGCCGGGGAGCTGTTTTTT.

This clone was counted a single time. V and J are TRBV19 and TRBJ1-1, with TRBD1 as a possible D gene (5 bases). This CDR3 has 13 amino acids. V was cut by 10 bases and J by 7 bases, with 19 bases left in between. Germline V lookup: CDR1 LNHDA, CDR2 SQIVND (reference sequence). CDR3 sequence reads: CATATAFDSEAFF. The CDR3 bases are TGTGCCACCGCGACAGCTTTCGATAGTGAAGCTTTCTTT.

This chain connects TRBV5-4 to TRBJ2-3; TRBD2 agrees at 7 bases. This CDR3 spans 17 amino acids. Germline V gene sequence: CDR1 SGHNT, CDR2 YYREEE (reference sequence). Trimming removed 0 bases from V and 2 bases from J; junction bases left unmatched: 9. In DNA form, the CDR3 reads TGTGCCAGCAGCTTGGGACTGGGAGGGGTGGCCACAGATACGCAGTATTTT. Translating it yields CASSLGLGGVATDTQYF.

The gene calls are TRBV7-6 and TRBJ2-2; D is ambiguous. The ends were cut back, 3 bases at V and 1 base at J, with 15 bases in the middle. The CDR3 contains 17 residues. Germline V gene data show CDR1 as SGHVS and CDR2 as FNYEAQ. CDR3 amino acids: CASSFLGTLENTGELFF. CDR3 coding DNA: TGTGCCAGCAGCTTCCTAGGTACCCTAGAGAACACCGGGGAGCTGTTTTTT.

The chain links TRBV5-1 to TRBJ1-4; 10 bases align to TRBD1. Germline V gene sequence: CDR1 SGHRS, CDR2 YFSETQ. J gave up 3 bases and V 7 bases, and 9 bases lay outside the gene matches. This CDR3 is built from 16 residues. The DNA for the CDR3 is TGCGCCAGCTCCAGGGGACAGGGGCTGGCTAATGAAAAACTGTTTTTT. Its protein product is CASSRGQGLANEKLFF.

The chain links TRBV6-1 to TRBJ1-2, with D perhaps matching TRBD1 (5 bases). CDR3 size: 14 residues. The germline V and J ends were trimmed by 0 bases and 5 bases, with 10 bases remaining between them. Germline values: CDR1 MNHNS, CDR2 SASEGT. CDR3 sequence: CASSEAGRDYGYTF. Written as DNA, the CDR3 is TGTGCCAGCAGTGAAGCGGGCAGGGATTATGGCTACACCTTC.

V gene TRBV2 combines with J gene TRBJ2-1; the match to TRBD2 covers 10 bases. In germline, CDR1 is SNHLY, CDR2 FYNNEI. This CDR3 is 14 amino acids long. J lost 12 bases, V lost 4 bases, and 9 bases had no gene match. The CDR3 region has the DNA TGTGCCAGCAGTGCAGCGACTAGCGGGTGGGGGCAGTTCTTC. Encoded protein: CASSAATSGWGQFF.

The rearrangement links TRBV11-3 to TRBJ2-3; 7 bases match TRBD1. Germline CDR1 reads SGHNT; CDR2 reads YENEEA. Trimming at V came to 1 base and at J to 4 bases, leaving 2 bases not matched to a gene. This CDR3 is 14 amino acids long. This chain's CDR3 is CASSLGDRADTQYF. CDR3 nucleotides: TGTGCCAGCAGCTTAGGTGACAGGGCAGATACGCAGTATTTT. Supplemented by reference TRBV11-3 and TRBJ2-3, the full variable domain reads EAGVVQSPRYKIIEKKQPVAFWCNPISGHNTLYWYLQNLGQGPELLIRYENEEAVDDSQLPKDRFSAERLKGVDSTLKIQPAELGDSAVYLCASSLGDRADTQYFGPGTRLTVL.

This rearrangement joins TRBV2 to TRBJ2-7; 9 bases fit TRBD2. The CDR3 has 15 residues. CDR1 is SNHLY and CDR2 is FYNNEI in the germline V gene. The CDR3 DNA is TGTGCTGTTAACGGCATAGCGGGGGCCCCTGAGGAGCAGTACTTC. This encodes CAVNGIAGAPEEQYF.

The chain is built from TRBV7-8 and TRBJ1-2; tentative D call: TRBD1 (5 bases). The CDR3 runs 17 residues. V lost 3 bases and J lost 6, with 23 bases in between. Germline CDR1 SGHVS, CDR2 FQNEAQ. The DNA of the CDR3 is TGTGCCAGCAGCTTGAGTCGGAGGGGCGCAGGACGGGATGGCTACACCTTC. The encoded protein is CASSLSRRGAGRDGYTF.

The CDR3 DNA reads as TGTGCCACCAGTCATAGGACCTCAGGGTTGGACGAGCAGTACTTC. It yields the protein CATSHRTSGLDEQYF. V is TRBV15 and J is TRBJ2-7; tentative D call: TRBD1 (5 bases). The V gene lost 6 bases and the J gene lost 5 bases, with 20 bases spanning the gap. Per the germline V gene, CDR1 is LNHNV and CDR2 is YYDKDF (reference sequence). This CDR3 has 15 residues.

The chain has TRBV4-2 and TRBJ2-7; the D gene is possibly TRBD2 (5 bases). CDR1 and CDR2 from the germline V gene are LGHNA and YNFKEQ. Trimming shortened V by 0 bases and J by 3 bases, and 18 bases separated the two germline ends. The CDR3 runs to 17 residues. The CDR3 sequence: CASSQDLRGLSNYEQYF. CDR3 DNA sequence: TGTGCCAGCAGCCAAGATCTCAGAGGGCTCTCCAACTACGAGCAGTACTTC.

The chain recombines TRBV7-3 with TRBJ1-1; D is perhaps TRBD1 (5 bases). With 6 bases removed from V and 0 bases from J, the gap between germline ends came to 8 bases. Germline lookup yields CDR1 SGHTA and CDR2 FQGTGA. This CDR3 is 13 amino acids long. CDR3 amino acids: CASSKDMNTEAFF. For the CDR3, the DNA is TGTGCCAGCAGTAAGGACATGAACACTGAAGCTTTCTTT.

The CDR3 DNA follows: TGTGCCAGCAGCCCGGACAGCTATAGCAATCAGCCCCAGCATTTT. Its protein is CASSPDSYSNQPQHF. The rearrangement uses TRBV5-8 and TRBJ1-5, with D tentatively TRBD1 (6 bases). Germline lookup yields CDR1 SGHTS and CDR2 YDEGEE. With 4 bases removed from V and 0 bases from J, the gap between germline ends came to 11 bases. The CDR3 spans 15 residues. The full variable domain, its missing parts supplied by reference TRBV5-8 and TRBJ1-5, is EAGVTQSPTHLIKTRGQQATLRCSPISGHTSVYWYQQALGLGLQFLLWYDEGEERNRGNFPPRFSGRQFPNYSSELNVNALELEDSALYLCASSPDSYSNQPQHFGDGTRLSIL.

The rearrangement uses TRBV7-9 and TRBJ2-5; tentative D call: TRBD2 (7 bases). In germline, CDR1 is SEHNR, CDR2 FQNEAQ (reference sequence). This CDR3 contains 13 residues. The ends were cut back, 5 bases at V and 13 bases at J, with 20 bases in the middle. The CDR3 reads CASSLGGQDPRYF. As DNA, the CDR3 is TGTGCCAGCAGCCTGGGGGGGCAGGACCCTCGGTACTTC.

This sequence joins TRBV7-9 and TRBJ1-4; D is ambiguous. Germline V gene data show CDR1 as SEHNR and CDR2 as FQNEAQ (reference sequence). Trimming stripped 2 bases from V and 2 bases from J, with 15 bases between. The CDR3 contains 17 residues. This CDR3 is CASSLSGQPPTNEKLFF. CDR3 nucleotides: TGTGCCAGCAGCTTAAGTGGGCAGCCTCCCACTAATGAAAAACTGTTTTTT.

This clone was recorded once. The chain recombines TRBV18 with TRBJ2-5, with TRBD1 as a possible D gene (6 bases). V was pared by 4 bases and J by 5 bases, with 17 bases between. Germline loops: CDR1 KGHSH, CDR2 LQKENI. The CDR3 runs 15 residues. The chain's CDR3 is CASSQGHGPGETQYF. DNA for the CDR3: TGTGCCAGCTCACAGGGACATGGGCCGGGGGAGACCCAGTACTTC.

V gene TRBV11-2 combines with J gene TRBJ1-6; a possible D gene is TRBD1 (5 bases). CDR1 is SGHAT and CDR2 is FQNNGV in the germline V gene. The CDR3 runs 16 residues. The V end was cut by 4 bases, the J end by 4 bases, with 14 bases between. The CDR3 protein is CASSSNRAGYNSPLHF. The DNA for the CDR3 is TGTGCCAGCAGCTCGAACCGGGCAGGGTATAATTCACCCCTCCACTTT.

The V call is TRBV6-2 or TRBV6-3, the J call TRBJ1-2, with D unresolved. This CDR3 region has 12 residues. Germline loops: CDR1 MNHEY, CDR2 SVGEGT. With 6 bases removed from V and 6 bases from J, the gap between germline ends came to 11 bases. The CDR3 bases are TGTGCCAGCAGCTCTACTCCAAATGGCTACACCTTC. It yields the protein CASSSTPNGYTF.

The chain is built from TRBV6-5 and TRBJ2-3; 7 bases are shared with TRBD1. The V gene end was trimmed by 8 bases and the J gene end by 6 bases; junction bases not matched to a gene: 8. The germline CDR1 and CDR2 sequences are MNHEY and SVGAGI. The CDR3 covers 13 residues. CDR3 DNA: TGTGCCAGCCTCGACAGGGAAGGCGATACGCAGTATTTT. Amino acid sequence: CASLDREGDTQYF.